This T cell receptor beta chain was found in a study of blood T cell repertoires in COVID-19. Clones were read by immunoSEQ multiplex PCR, and TCRdb kept only the in-frame ones, dropping some. Altogether under 300,000 clones are present, over 80% being singletons, with the ten largest covering 3.5% to 4.5%. CDR1 and CDR2 from the germline V gene are SGHTA and FQGNSA. The CDR3 length is 16 residues. With 0 bases removed from V and 4 bases from J, the gap between germline ends came to 15 bases. The receptor comes from a woman aged 40 to 50 with acute or convalescent COVID-19. The chain employs TRBV7-2 and TRBJ1-1; weak D call: TRBD1 (6 bases). What was sequenced was peripheral blood. The CDR3 sequence is CASSLALSYRVTEAFF. CDR3 nucleotide sequence: TGTGCCAGCAGCTTAGCGCTGTCCTACAGGGTCACTGAAGCTTTCTTT.